Listed here are 8 T cell receptor beta chains from one sample, sequenced in a study of shared clonotypes between healthy human individuals. Method: immunoSEQ multiplex PCR; TCRdb's copy keeps in-frame clones and lacks some. Of under 2.5 million clones in the sample, approximately 90% are singletons; the top ten hold around 0.35%. The sequenced material came from naive CD4+ T cells from PBMCs. Noted subset: CD45RA+ positively selected. These receptors all stem from a man aged 18 to 29 in good health. Some clones in this sample may be carry-over from other donors' samples.

The chain couples TRBV25-1 to TRBJ2-5; 8 positions agree with TRBD1. The tail of the sequence fits TRBJ2-7 better, so the J call may be wrong. This CDR3 comprises 13 residues. Germline CDR1 MGHDK, CDR2 SYGVNS. CDR3 in DNA: TGTGCCAGTTGGACAGGGATGGTCCACGAGCAGTACTTC. Translation: CASWTGMVHEQYF.

The chain employs TRBV23-1 and TRBJ1-1; 9 bases map to TRBD1. TRBV23-1 is an ORF, and what it does is uncertain. This CDR3 spans 14 amino acids. The ends lost 8 bases at V and 1 base at J; junction bases unmatched: 5. CDR3 in amino acids: CASGTGIRNTEAFF. CDR3 DNA: TGCGCCAGCGGGACAGGGATTAGGAACACTGAAGCTTTCTTT.

This clone was detected once. The chain links TRBV6-5 to TRBJ2-2, with D tentatively TRBD1 or TRBD2 (7 bases each). Germline V gene data show CDR1 as MNHEY and CDR2 as SVGAGI. Between the trimmed V and J ends, which lost 0 bases and 5 bases, there was a span of 13 bases. This CDR3 has 16 amino acids. The CDR3 region has the DNA TGTGCCAGCAGTTACTCGGGGACAGCGGGGACCGGGGAGCTGTTTTTT. This translates into CASSYSGTAGTGELFF.

This clone appeared once. The chain has TRBV5-4 and TRBJ2-5, with TRBD1 identical over 9 bases. The CDR3 has 15 amino acids. Germline V gene data show CDR1 as SGHNT and CDR2 as YYREEE (reference sequence). V gave up 0 bases and J gave up 9 bases; unmatched junction bases: 9. Here the CDR3 DNA reads TGTGCCAGCAGCTTGGCGGACAGGGGAGTGGGGGCCCAGTACTTC. This translates into CASSLADRGVGAQYF. Looking up the rest from reference TRBV5-4 and TRBJ2-5 gives the full variable domain: ETGVTQSPTHLIKTRGQQVTLRCSSQSGHNTVSWYQQALGQGPQFIFQYYREEENGRGNFPPRFSGLQFPNYSSELNVNALELDDSALYLCASSLADRGVGAQYFGPGTRLLVL.

The chain links TRBV7-9 to TRBJ2-1; 10 nucleotides line up with TRBD2. Germline CDR1 reads SEHNR; CDR2 reads FQNEAQ (reference sequence). The V segment lost 5 bases and the J segment 0 bases; nucleotides outside the gene matches: 4. The CDR3 runs 16 residues. Written as DNA, the CDR3 is TGTGCCAGCAGCCTTAGCGGGAGGAGCTCCTACAATGAGCAGTTCTTC. Protein: CASSLSGRSSYNEQFF.

The genes are TRBV19 and TRBJ1-2; D not certain. Looked up from germline, CDR1 is LNHDA and CDR2 is SQIVND (reference sequence). V dropped 5 bases and J dropped 5 bases, with 12 bases sitting between them. The CDR3 has 13 amino acids. CDR3 sequence: CASSFRRSYGYTF. Here the CDR3 DNA reads TGTGCCAGTAGTTTCCGACGGTCGTATGGCTACACCTTC.

The V gene is TRBV29-1, the J gene TRBJ2-7; D assignment may be TRBD1 or TRBD2 (5 bases each). Trimming left V 2 bases short and J 7 bases short, with 12 bases between. The CDR3 has 12 amino acids. The germline gives CDR1 SQVTM, CDR2 ANQGSEA. DNA of the CDR3: TGCAGCGTTGAAACGGGGACGCCGGAGCAGTACTTC. This translates into CSVETGTPEQYF.

The chain joins TRBV27 to TRBJ1-3; 9 positions agree with TRBD1. V lost 3 bases to trimming and J lost 5 bases; unmatched junction nucleotides: 5. The CDR3 consists of 15 residues. In germline, CDR1 is MNHEY, CDR2 SMNVEV (reference sequence). The CDR3, as DNA: TGTGCCAGCAGTTTCACCGGACAGGGGAGAAACACCATATATTTT. Its protein is CASSFTGQGRNTIYF.